One and the same sample provided the 25 T cell receptor beta chains below, sequenced in a study of regulatory T cells in long-lasting Graves disease. Arm-PCR of CDR3 regions with iRepertoire HTBI primers generated TCR beta libraries. In TCRdb, the multiplex PCR reads were re-called with MiXCR into one record per CDR3 protein. The sample yields some 350,000 distinct CDR3 sequences, roughly 15% seen once. Time point described: newly diagnosed GD, antithyroid drugs for less than 3 months. RNA isolated from PBMCs was used to make the TCR library. This sample was shared with a second study, whose subject was T cells in Graves' hyperthyroidism and ophthalmopathy.

Sequencing was performed on peripheral blood mononuclear cells (PBMCs), taken at new diagnosis, from a patient treated with antithyroid drugs. Receptor source: a woman aged 18-30 years with Graves disease.

This clonotype was counted at least ten times. This CDR3 reads CASSSEQGPGDTEAFF. The CDR3 nucleotides are TGCGCCAGCAGCTCTGAACAGGGCCCGGGGGACACTGAAGCTTTCTTT. The rearrangement uses TRBV5-1 and TRBJ1-1; TRBD1 might be the D (6 bases). The CDR3 is 16 residues long. Germline-derived CDR1 and CDR2 are SGHRS and YFSETQ. Trimming pared 3 bases from V and 3 bases from J, leaving 18 bases between. The variable domain in full, completed from reference TRBV5-1 and TRBJ1-1, reads KAGVTQTPRYLIKTRGQQVTLSCSPISGHRSVSWYQQTPGQGLQFLFEYFSETQRNKGNFPGRFSGRQFSNSRSEMNVSTLELGDSALYLCASSSEQGPGDTEAFFGQGTRLTVV.

With respect to this clonotype: This may arise from a read error, as a much more abundant clone is one base away. The rearrangement joins TRBV24-1 to TRBJ2-1; D gene ambiguous. In germline, CDR1 is KGHDR, CDR2 SFDVKD. The CDR3 contains 11 residues. Trimming took 6 bases from V and 10 from J, leaving 9 bases between them. The CDR3 sequence: CATSFRGEQFF. The CDR3 nucleotides read TGTGCCACCAGTTTCCGAGGCGAGCAGTTCTTC.

J is TRBJ2-2 and V is TRBV7-3; D remains ambiguous. V was cut by 3 bases and J by 1 base, with 6 bases left in between. The CDR3 is made up of 14 amino acids. Germline V gives CDR1 SGHTA, CDR2 FQGTGA. CDR3 in DNA: TGTGCCAGCAGCTTGATAGAGAACACCGGGGAGCTGTTTTTT. It yields the protein CASSLIENTGELFF. The variable domain in full, completed from reference TRBV7-3 and TRBJ2-2, reads GAGVSQTPSNKVTEKGKYVELRCDPISGHTALYWYRQSLGQGPEFLIYFQGTGAADDSGLPNDRFFAVRPEGSVSTLKIQRTERGDSAVYLCASSLIENTGELFFGEGSRLTVL.

J is TRBJ2-2 and V is TRBV3-1; weak D call: TRBD1 (6 bases). V shed 4 bases and J shed 1 base, with 13 bases lying between them. The CDR3 runs 16 residues. Looked up from germline, CDR1 is LGHDT and CDR2 is YNNKEL (reference sequence). The DNA for the CDR3 is TGTGCCAGCAGCCGAGGACGGGGACAGAACACCGGGGAGCTGTTTTTT. The encoded protein is CASSRGRGQNTGELFF.

The CDR3 DNA sequence: TGTGCCACCAGTGGCGGGAACGAGCAGTTCTTC. The encoded protein is CATSGGNEQFF. The chain uses TRBV24-1 and TRBJ2-1; D may be TRBD2 (6 bases). V was pared by 5 bases and J by 10 bases, with 8 bases between. Germline CDR1 reads KGHDR; CDR2 reads SFDVKD. The CDR3 is 11 residues long.

The CDR3, as DNA: TGCGCCAGCAGTGAGACGAGACACAATTATAATTCACCCCTCCACTTT. It codes for CASSETRHNYNSPLHF. J is TRBJ1-6 and V is TRBV10-2; D is undetermined. V dropped 2 bases and J dropped 4 bases, with 12 bases sitting between them. This CDR3 contains 16 residues. Germline-derived CDR1 and CDR2 are WSHSY and SAAADI.

This clonotype occurred many times. The chain uses TRBV10-1 and TRBJ1-1; D gene uncertain. Trimming stripped 0 bases from V and 0 bases from J, with 11 bases between. The V gene's germline CDR1 is WNHNN and CDR2 SYGVQD (reference sequence). This CDR3 region has 16 residues. The CDR3 reads CASSESDVGLNTEAFF. The CDR3 DNA is TGCGCCAGCAGTGAGTCGGATGTGGGCCTGAACACTGAAGCTTTCTTT.

This clonotype was recorded at least ten times. The genes are TRBV6-6 and TRBJ2-4; D is perhaps TRBD1 (5 bases). Between the trimmed V and J ends, which lost 1 base and 5 bases, there was a span of 9 bases. From germline, CDR1 is MNHNY and CDR2 SVGAGI (reference sequence). The CDR3 runs 14 residues. The CDR3 protein is CASSYLAGQNIQYF. The CDR3 DNA reads TGTGCCAGCAGTTACTTGGCAGGGCAAAACATTCAGTACTTC.

This clonotype was picked up many times. This chain uses TRBV20-1 with TRBJ2-2, with a tentative D call TRBD2 (6 bases). Trimming left V 1 base short and J 4 bases short, with 13 bases between. This CDR3 contains 15 residues. Per the germline V gene, CDR1 is DFQATT and CDR2 is SNEGSKA (reference sequence). CDR3 coding DNA: TGCAGTGCTAGAGTAGCGCAGGGAGGCACCGGGGAGCTGTTTTTT. Translating gives CSARVAQGGTGELFF.

The V and J genes are TRBV9 and TRBJ2-1; D may correspond to TRBD1 or TRBD2 (6 bases each). The germline gives CDR1 SGDLS, CDR2 YYNGEE. V was pared by 0 bases and J by 0 bases, with 16 bases between. The CDR3 contains 18 residues. The CDR3 DNA follows: TGTGCCAGCAGCGTAGGACTAAAACAGGGACTCTCCTACAATGAGCAGTTCTTC. Translated, it gives CASSVGLKQGLSYNEQFF.

In this sample, this clonotype turned up many times. Germline is not matched at one junction end, which may reflect a read error. V is TRBV5-1 and J is TRBJ1-1; D may be TRBD1 (6 bases). The CDR3 is made up of 13 amino acids. Looked up from germline, CDR1 is SGHRS and CDR2 is YFSETQ. CDR3 amino acids: CASSRDTNTEAFF. CDR3 DNA: TGTGCCAGCAGCCGGGACACGAACACTGAAGCTTTCTTT.

The chain uses TRBV13 and TRBJ2-7, with D tentatively TRBD2 (6 bases). The V gene lost 5 bases and the J gene lost 1 base, with 15 bases spanning the gap. Germline-derived CDR1 and CDR2 are PRHDT and FYEKMQ (reference sequence). The CDR3 is 15 residues long. CDR3 amino acids: CASSPGRGRSYEQYF. The CDR3 bases are TGTGCCAGCAGCCCCGGTCGGGGGAGATCCTACGAGCAGTACTTC.

This clonotype came up many times. The V call is TRBV2, the J call TRBJ2-3; D not resolved. The CDR3 has 16 amino acids. The ends were cut back, 3 bases at V and 0 bases at J, with 13 bases in the middle. CDR1 SNHLY and CDR2 FYNNEI come from the germline V gene. CDR3 protein: CASSDGSTSSTDTQYF. CDR3 in DNA: TGTGCCAGCAGTGATGGGTCGACTTCTAGCACAGATACGCAGTATTTT.

The genes are TRBV6-1 and TRBJ2-7; perhaps TRBD2 as D (5 bases). CDR1 is MNHNS and CDR2 is SASEGT in the germline V gene. Trimming removed 8 bases from V and 2 bases from J, with 16 bases in between. The CDR3 is made up of 14 amino acids. Here the CDR3 reads CASSRAGKAYEQYF. The CDR3 region has the DNA TGTGCCAGCTCTCGGGCGGGTAAAGCCTACGAGCAGTACTTC.

This clonotype was recorded many times. The genes are TRBV30 and TRBJ2-1; D is unresolved. The CDR3 has 13 residues. The germline V gene encodes CDR1 GTSNPN and CDR2 SVGIG (reference sequence). The ends were cut back, 5 bases at V and 0 bases at J, with 8 bases in the middle. The CDR3, as DNA: TGTGCCTGGGGGATAAGCTCCTACAATGAGCAGTTCTTC. It specifies CAWGISSYNEQFF.

V usage is TRBV6-2 or TRBV6-3 and J usage is TRBJ1-5; possible D gene TRBD1, 5 bases. This CDR3 is built from 13 residues. Deletions cut 4 bases from V and 8 bases from J, with 12 bases between. The germline gives CDR1 MNHEY, CDR2 SVGEGT. CDR3 loop: CASSSTGGEPQHF. As DNA, the CDR3 is TGTGCCAGCAGTTCGACGGGGGGAGAGCCCCAGCATTTT.

This clonotype was seen many times. This sequence joins TRBV20-1 and TRBJ2-7, with D possibly matching TRBD2 (5 bases). The CDR3 loop spans 13 amino acids. V was trimmed by 5 bases and J by 4 bases, leaving 15 bases between them. The germline CDR1 and CDR2 sequences are DFQATT and SNEGSKA (reference sequence). The DNA of the CDR3 is TGCAGTGCTGGGTCCGGGATGGGTTACGAGCAGTACTTC. Amino acid sequence: CSAGSGMGYEQYF.

As for this clonotype: At one boundary the junction diverges from the germline segment, which might be a read error. The chain combines TRBV6-2 or TRBV6-3 with TRBJ1-5; no definite D call. The CDR3 has 13 residues. Germline V gives CDR1 MNHEY, CDR2 SVGEGT. This chain's CDR3 is CASSWEGNRPQHF. As DNA, the CDR3 is TGTGCCAGCAGTTGGGAAGGTAATCGGCCCCAGCATTTT.

Notes on this clonotype: Being one base from a much bigger clone, this may be a read error. The chain recombines TRBV9 with TRBJ1-4, with 8 positions matching TRBD1. Trimming at V came to 0 bases and at J to 8 bases, leaving 6 bases not matched to a gene. This CDR3 is built from 15 residues. Germline V lookup: CDR1 SGDLS, CDR2 YYNGEE. CDR3 in amino acids: CASSVGGQGREKLFF. The CDR3 region has the DNA TGTGCCAGCAGCGTAGGAGGACAGGGAAGGGAAAAACTGTTTTTT.

This clonotype was recorded only once. Since a much larger clone is just one base distant, this may be a read error. The V gene is TRBV14, the J gene TRBJ2-1; 8 bases map to TRBD2. V lost 0 bases and J lost 9; bases outside the gene matches: 25. The CDR3 runs to 21 residues. Germline loops: CDR1 SGHDN, CDR2 FVKESK. The CDR3 reads CASSQDRPGRAGVGFSPEQFF. The CDR3 region has the DNA TGTGCCAGCAGCCAAGATAGACCGGGACGAGCGGGAGTGGGATTCTCACCTGAGCAGTTCTTC.

As to this clonotype: A far larger clone is just one base off, so this is likely a read error. This sequence joins TRBV3-1 and TRBJ2-7; possible D gene TRBD2, 6 bases. Germline CDR1 and CDR2: LGHDT and YNNKEL (reference sequence). The CDR3 contains 13 residues. Trimming removed 3 bases from V and 7 bases from J, with 13 bases in between. The CDR3 coding sequence is TGTGCCAGCAGCCACGGGGGAGGCAATGAGCAGTACTTC. It yields the protein CASSHGGGNEQYF.

In this sample, this clonotype turned up once. This clone may be a read error of a much larger clone one base away. This chain connects TRBV3-1 to TRBJ1-2; 7 bases line up with TRBD1. This CDR3 has 14 residues. Germline assignment: CDR1 LGHDT and CDR2 YNNKEL (reference sequence). V gave up 4 bases and J gave up 12 bases; unmatched junction bases: 14. Here the CDR3 reads CASSLDRTARGHTF. As DNA, the CDR3 is TGTGCCAGCAGCCTGGACAGGACAGCGCGGGGCCACACCTTC.

In this sample, this clonotype turned up many times. This rearrangement joins TRBV7-9 to TRBJ2-5; TRBD2 agrees at 8 bases. Germline-derived CDR1 and CDR2 are SEHNR and FQNEAQ (reference sequence). The CDR3 sequence is 14 residues long. J was trimmed by 5 bases and V by 5 bases; bases with no gene match: 7. CDR3 nucleotide sequence: TGTGCCAGCAGCCGAGCGGGGGCAGGGGAGACCCAGTACTTC. Its protein product is CASSRAGAGETQYF.

This clonotype occurred a few times. V is TRBV19 and J is TRBJ2-1; TRBD2 agrees at 8 bases. Germline CDR1 is LNHDA and CDR2 is SQIVND (reference sequence). V was pared by 1 base and J by 10 bases, with 9 bases of the junction left unmatched. The CDR3 has 15 amino acids. The CDR3 DNA sequence: TGTGCCAGTAGTATAGCGGGGGGGCCCCTCAACGAGCAGTTCTTC. The encoded protein is CASSIAGGPLNEQFF.

About this clonotype: This clone may be a read error of a much larger clone one base away. The chain links TRBV12-3 or TRBV12-4 to TRBJ1-5; D uncertain. The CDR3 extends over 12 amino acids. Between the trimmed V and J ends, which lost 4 bases and 1 base, there was a span of 2 bases. CDR3 residues: CASSWSNQPQHF. The CDR3 nucleotides are TGTGCCAGCAGTTGGAGCAATCAGCCCCAGCATTTT.